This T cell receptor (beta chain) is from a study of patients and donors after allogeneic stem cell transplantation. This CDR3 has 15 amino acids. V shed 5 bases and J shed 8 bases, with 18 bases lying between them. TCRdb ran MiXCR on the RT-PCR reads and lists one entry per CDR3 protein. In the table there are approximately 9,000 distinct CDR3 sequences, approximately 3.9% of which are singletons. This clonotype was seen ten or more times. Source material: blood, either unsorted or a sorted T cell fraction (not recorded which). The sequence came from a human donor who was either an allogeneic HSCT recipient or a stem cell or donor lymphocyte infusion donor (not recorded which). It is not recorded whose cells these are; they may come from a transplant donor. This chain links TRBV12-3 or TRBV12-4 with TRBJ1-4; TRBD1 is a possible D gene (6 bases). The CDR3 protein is CASSTGRGIREKLFF. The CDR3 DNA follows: TGTGCCAGCAGTACAGGGAGAGGGATCCGCGAAAAACTGTTTTTT.